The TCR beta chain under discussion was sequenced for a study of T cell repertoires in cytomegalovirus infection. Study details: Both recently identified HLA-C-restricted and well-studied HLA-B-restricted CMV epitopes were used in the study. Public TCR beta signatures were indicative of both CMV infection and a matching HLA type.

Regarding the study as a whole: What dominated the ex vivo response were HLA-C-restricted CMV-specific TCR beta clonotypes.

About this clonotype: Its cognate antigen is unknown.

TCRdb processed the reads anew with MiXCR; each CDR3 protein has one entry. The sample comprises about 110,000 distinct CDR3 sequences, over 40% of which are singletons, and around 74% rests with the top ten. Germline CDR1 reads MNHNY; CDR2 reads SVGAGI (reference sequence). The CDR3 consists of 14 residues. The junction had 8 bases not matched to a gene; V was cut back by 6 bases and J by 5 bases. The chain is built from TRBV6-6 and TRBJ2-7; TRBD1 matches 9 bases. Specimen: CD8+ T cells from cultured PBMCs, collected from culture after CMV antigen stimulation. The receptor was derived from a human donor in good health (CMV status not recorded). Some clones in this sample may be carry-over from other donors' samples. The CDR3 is CASRLQGARHEQYF. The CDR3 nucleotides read TGTGCCAGCAGATTACAGGGGGCGCGCCACGAGCAGTACTTC.